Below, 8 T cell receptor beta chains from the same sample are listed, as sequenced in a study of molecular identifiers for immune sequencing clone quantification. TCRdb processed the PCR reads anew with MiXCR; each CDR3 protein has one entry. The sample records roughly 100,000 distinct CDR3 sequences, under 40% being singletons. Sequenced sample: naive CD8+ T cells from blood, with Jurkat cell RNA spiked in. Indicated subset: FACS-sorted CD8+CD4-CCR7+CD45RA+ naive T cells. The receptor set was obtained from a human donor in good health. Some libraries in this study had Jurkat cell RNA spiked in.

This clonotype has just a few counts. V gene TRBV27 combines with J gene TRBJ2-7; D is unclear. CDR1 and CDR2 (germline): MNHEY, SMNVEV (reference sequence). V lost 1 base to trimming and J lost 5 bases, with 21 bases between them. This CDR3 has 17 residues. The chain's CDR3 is CASSLLGFGQVSNEQYF. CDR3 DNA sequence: TGTGCCAGCAGTTTATTAGGGTTTGGGCAGGTTTCCAACGAGCAGTACTTC.

The CDR3 is CASSLALAGAHLHEQYF. CDR3 DNA sequence: TGTGCCAGCAGCTTAGCACTAGCGGGAGCCCACCTCCACGAGCAGTACTTC. The chain couples TRBV13 to TRBJ2-7; 11 nucleotides line up with TRBD2. Germline V CDR1 and CDR2: PRHDT, FYEKMQ (reference sequence). The length of the CDR3 is 17 residues. V lost 1 base to trimming and J lost 5 bases; unmatched junction nucleotides: 10.

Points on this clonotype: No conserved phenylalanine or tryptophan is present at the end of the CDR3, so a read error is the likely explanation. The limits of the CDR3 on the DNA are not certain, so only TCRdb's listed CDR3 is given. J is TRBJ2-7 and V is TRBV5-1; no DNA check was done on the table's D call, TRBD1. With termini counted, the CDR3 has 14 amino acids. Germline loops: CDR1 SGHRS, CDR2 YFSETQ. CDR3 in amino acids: CASGPGEGFYEQHY.

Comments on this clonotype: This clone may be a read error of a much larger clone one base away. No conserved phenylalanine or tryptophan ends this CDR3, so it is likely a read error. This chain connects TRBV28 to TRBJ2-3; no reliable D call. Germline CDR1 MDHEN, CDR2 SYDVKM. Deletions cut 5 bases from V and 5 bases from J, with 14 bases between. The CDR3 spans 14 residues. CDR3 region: CASSPLDGLDTQYL. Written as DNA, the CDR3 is TGTGCCAGCAGTCCGCTGGATGGGTTAGATACGCAGTATCTT.

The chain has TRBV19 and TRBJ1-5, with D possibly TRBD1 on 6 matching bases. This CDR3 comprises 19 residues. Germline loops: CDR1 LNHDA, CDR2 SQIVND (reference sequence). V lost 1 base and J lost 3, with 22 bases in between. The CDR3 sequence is CASSIAGWRLDSDNQPQHF. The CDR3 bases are TGTGCCAGTAGTATAGCCGGATGGCGACTGGACAGTGACAATCAGCCCCAGCATTTT.

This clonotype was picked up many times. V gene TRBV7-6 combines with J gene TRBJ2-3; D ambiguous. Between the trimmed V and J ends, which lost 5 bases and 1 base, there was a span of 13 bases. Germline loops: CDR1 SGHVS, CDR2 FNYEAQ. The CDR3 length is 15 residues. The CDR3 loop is CASSNGRPGTDTQYF. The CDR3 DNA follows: TGTGCCAGCAGCAACGGGCGGCCGGGCACAGATACGCAGTATTTT.

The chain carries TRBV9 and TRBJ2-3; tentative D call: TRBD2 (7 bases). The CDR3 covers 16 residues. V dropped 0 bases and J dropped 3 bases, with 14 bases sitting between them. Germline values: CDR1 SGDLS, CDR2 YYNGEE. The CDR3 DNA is TGTGCCAGCAGCGTAGAGGGGGGGCGCCCTACAGATACGCAGTATTTT. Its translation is CASSVEGGRPTDTQYF.

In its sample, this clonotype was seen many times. The CDR3 loop is CASSLGHPDTQYF. The CDR3 DNA follows: TGTGCCAGCAGCCTGGGACACCCAGATACGCAGTATTTT. The V call is TRBV28, the J call TRBJ2-3, with a possible D match to TRBD1 (6 bases). Deletions cut 6 bases from V and 4 bases from J, with 11 bases between. CDR3 length equals 13 residues. The V gene's germline CDR1 is MDHEN and CDR2 SYDVKM.